This TCR beta chain stems from a study of shared clonotypes between healthy human individuals. Study at large: The study enrolled a couple of women and three men aged 18 to 49. General study findings and limits: Unshared clonotypes carried lower generation probabilities than those common to all four donors.

Naive CD8 populations comprised CD45RO-negative cells positively selected for CCR7, excluding terminally differentiated effector memory CD45RA+ cells. Recent vaccinations or acute infections were absent in the healthy HIV-negative adult donors. An assay was performed, and its level was deep. Here immunoSEQ multiplex PCR was the method, and the copy in TCRdb shows in-frame clones only, minus some. This sample has around 1.9 million clones, with 93% found just once. On this clone: Its cognate antigen is unknown.

V gave up 8 bases and J gave up 5 bases, with 21 bases separating them. CDR3 length equals 15 residues. Germline CDR1 reads MNHNY; CDR2 reads SVGAGI (reference sequence). The chain recombines TRBV6-6 with TRBJ1-1; a possible D gene is TRBD1 (5 bases). The TCR originated in a man aged 18 to 30 in good health. Some clones in this sample may be carry-over from other donors' samples. The sample comprised naive CD8+ T cells from PBMCs. The CDR3 nucleotides are TGTGCCAGCCTAACCCCGACAGCCGGAGGAACTGAAGCTTTCTTT. This codes for CASLTPTAGGTEAFF.